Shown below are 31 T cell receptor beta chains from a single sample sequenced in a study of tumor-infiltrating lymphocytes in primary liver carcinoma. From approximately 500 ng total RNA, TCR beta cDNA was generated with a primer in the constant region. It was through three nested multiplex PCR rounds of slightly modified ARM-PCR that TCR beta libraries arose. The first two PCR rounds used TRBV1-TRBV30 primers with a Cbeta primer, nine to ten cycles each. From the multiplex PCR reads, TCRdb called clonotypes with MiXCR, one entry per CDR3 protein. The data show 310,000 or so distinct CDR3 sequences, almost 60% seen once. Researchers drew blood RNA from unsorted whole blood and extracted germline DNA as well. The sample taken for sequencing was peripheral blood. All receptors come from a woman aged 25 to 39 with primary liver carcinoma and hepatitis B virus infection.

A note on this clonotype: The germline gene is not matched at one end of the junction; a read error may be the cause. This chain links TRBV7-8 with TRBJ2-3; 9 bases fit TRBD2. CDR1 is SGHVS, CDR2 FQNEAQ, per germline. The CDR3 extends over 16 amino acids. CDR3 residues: CASGLIISGRTNTQYF. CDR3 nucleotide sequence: TGTGCCAGCGGCTTAATCATAAGCGGGAGGACGAATACGCAGTATTTT. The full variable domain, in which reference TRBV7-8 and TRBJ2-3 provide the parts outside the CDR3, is GAGVSQSPRYKVAKRGQDVALRCDPISGHVSLFWYQQALGQGPEFLTYFQNEAQLDKSGLPSDRFFAERPEGSVSTLKIQRTQQEDSAVYLCASGLIISGRTNTQYFGPGTRLTVL.

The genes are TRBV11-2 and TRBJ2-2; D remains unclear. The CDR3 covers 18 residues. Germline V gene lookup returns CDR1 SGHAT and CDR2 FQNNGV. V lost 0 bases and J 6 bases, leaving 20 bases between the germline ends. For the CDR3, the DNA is TGTGCCAGCAGCTTAGACTTGGGCATGGACCCCAAGGCCGGGGAGCTGTTTTTT. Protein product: CASSLDLGMDPKAGELFF.

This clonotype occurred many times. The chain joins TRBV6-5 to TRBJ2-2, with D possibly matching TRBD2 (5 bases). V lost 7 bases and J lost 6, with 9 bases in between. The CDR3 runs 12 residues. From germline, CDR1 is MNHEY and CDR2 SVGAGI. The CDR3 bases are TGTGCCAGCATGAAAGCGGCCGGGGAGCTGTTTTTT. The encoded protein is CASMKAAGELFF.

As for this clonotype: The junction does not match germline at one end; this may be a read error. CDR3 protein: CASSAFGTPVDTRYF. CDR3 bases: TGTGCCAGCAGTGCGTTCGGGACTCCCGTAGATACGCGGTATTTT. The chain recombines TRBV11-2 with TRBJ2-3; possibly TRBD2 for D (6 bases). Looked up from germline, CDR1 is SGHAT and CDR2 is FQNNGV. This CDR3 is built from 15 residues.

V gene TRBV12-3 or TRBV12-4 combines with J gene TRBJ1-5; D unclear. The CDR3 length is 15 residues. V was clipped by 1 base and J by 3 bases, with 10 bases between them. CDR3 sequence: CASSLGAEYNQPQHF. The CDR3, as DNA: TGTGCCAGCAGTTTAGGGGCAGAGTACAATCAGCCCCAGCATTTT.

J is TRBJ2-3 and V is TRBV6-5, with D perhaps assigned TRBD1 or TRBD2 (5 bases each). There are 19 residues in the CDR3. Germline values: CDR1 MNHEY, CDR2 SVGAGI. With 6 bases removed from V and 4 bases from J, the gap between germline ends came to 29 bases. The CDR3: CASRLYWVIGTSKADTQYF. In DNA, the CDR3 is TGTGCCAGCAGACTGTATTGGGTTATCGGGACCTCGAAGGCAGATACGCAGTATTTT.

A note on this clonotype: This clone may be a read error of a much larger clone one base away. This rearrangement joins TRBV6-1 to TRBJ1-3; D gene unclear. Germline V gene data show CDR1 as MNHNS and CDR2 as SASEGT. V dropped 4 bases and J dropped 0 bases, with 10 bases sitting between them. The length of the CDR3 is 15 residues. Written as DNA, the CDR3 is TGTGCCAGCAGTGCCCTGGACTGCTCTGGAAACACCATATATTTT. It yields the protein CASSALDCSGNTIYF.

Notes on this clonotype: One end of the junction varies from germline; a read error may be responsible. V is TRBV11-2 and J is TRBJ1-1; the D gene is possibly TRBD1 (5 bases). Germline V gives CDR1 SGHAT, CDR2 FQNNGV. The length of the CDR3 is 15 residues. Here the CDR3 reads CAGSLVAGARTEAFF. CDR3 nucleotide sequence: TGTGCCGGCAGCTTAGTGGCTGGGGCACGCACTGAAGCTTTCTTT.

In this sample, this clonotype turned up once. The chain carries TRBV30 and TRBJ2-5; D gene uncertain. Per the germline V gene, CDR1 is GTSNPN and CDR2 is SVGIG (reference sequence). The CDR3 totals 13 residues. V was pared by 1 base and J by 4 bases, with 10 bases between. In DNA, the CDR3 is TGTGCCTGGAGTGGCGGAACTCGAGAGACCCAGTACTTC. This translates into CAWSGGTRETQYF.

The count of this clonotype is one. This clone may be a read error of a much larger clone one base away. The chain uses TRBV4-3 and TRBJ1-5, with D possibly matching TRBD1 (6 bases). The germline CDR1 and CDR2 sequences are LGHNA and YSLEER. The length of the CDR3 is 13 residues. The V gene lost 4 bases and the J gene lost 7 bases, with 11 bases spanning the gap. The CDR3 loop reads CASSRAQGQPQHF. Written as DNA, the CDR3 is TGCGCCAGCAGCCGAGCACAGGGACAGCCCCAGCATTTT.

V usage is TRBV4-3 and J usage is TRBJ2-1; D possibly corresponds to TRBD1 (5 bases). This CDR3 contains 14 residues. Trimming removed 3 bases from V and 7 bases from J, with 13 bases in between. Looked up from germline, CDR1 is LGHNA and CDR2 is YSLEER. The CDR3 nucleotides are TGCGCCAGCAGCCAGGACACGATGGGGAATGAGCAGTTCTTC. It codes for CASSQDTMGNEQFF.

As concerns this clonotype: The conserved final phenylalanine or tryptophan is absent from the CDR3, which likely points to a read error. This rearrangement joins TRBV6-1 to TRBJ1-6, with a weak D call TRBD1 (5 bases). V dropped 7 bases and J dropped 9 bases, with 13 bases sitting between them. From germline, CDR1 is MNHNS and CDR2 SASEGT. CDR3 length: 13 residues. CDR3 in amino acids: CASNTGPGSPLHS. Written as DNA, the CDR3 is TGTGCCAGCAATACGGGGCCCGGTTCACCCCTCCACTCT.

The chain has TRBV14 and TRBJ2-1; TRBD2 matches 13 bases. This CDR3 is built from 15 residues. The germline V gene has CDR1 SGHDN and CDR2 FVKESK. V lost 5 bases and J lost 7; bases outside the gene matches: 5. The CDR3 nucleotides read TGTGCCAGCAGCTGGGGACTAGCGGGGAGAAATGAGCAGTTCTTC. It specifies CASSWGLAGRNEQFF.

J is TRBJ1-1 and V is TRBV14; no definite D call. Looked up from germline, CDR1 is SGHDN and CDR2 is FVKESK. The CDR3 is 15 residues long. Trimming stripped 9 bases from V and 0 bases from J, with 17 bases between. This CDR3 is CASNQEVHLNTEAFF. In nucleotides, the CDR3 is TGTGCCAGTAACCAAGAGGTCCATTTGAACACTGAAGCTTTCTTT. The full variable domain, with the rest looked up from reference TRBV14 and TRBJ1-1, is EAGVTQFPSHSVIEKGQTVTLRCDPISGHDNLYWYRRVMGKEIKFLLHFVKESKQDESGMPNNRFLAERTGGTYSTLKVQPAELEDSGVYFCASNQEVHLNTEAFFGQGTRLTVV.

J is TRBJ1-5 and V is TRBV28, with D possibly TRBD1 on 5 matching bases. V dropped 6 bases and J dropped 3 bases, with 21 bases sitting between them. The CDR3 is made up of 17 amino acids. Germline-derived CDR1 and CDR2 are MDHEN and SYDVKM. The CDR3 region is CASSFFMGPGINQPQHF. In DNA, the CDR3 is TGTGCCAGCAGCTTTTTTATGGGACCTGGGATCAATCAGCCCCAGCATTTT.

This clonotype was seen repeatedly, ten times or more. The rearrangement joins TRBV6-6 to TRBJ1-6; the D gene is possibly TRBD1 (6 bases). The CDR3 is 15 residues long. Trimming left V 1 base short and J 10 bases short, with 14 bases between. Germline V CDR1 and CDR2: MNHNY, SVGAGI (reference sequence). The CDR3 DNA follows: TGTGCCAGCAGTTACTATGCAGGGGAGCAATCACCCCTCCACTTT. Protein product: CASSYYAGEQSPLHF.

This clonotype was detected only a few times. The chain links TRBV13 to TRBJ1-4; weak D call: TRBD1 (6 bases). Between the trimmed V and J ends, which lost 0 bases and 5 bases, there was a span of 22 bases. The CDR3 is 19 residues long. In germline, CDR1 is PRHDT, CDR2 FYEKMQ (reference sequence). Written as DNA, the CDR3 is TGTGCCAGCAGCTTAGGCCGGTCAGGACCAGGGAGGGGGAATGAAAAACTGTTTTTT. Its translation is CASSLGRSGPGRGNEKLFF.

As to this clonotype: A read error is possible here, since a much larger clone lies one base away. CDR3 in DNA: TGTGCCAGCAGCGGGACTAGCGGGAGGCAGAGTGAGCAGTTCTTC. This codes for CASSGTSGRQSEQFF. V is TRBV4-2 and J is TRBJ2-1, with 15 bases lining up with TRBD2. Losses at the gene ends were 5 bases for V and 9 bases for J; bases not matched to a gene: 5. This CDR3 contains 15 residues. Germline lookup yields CDR1 LGHNA and CDR2 YNFKEQ.

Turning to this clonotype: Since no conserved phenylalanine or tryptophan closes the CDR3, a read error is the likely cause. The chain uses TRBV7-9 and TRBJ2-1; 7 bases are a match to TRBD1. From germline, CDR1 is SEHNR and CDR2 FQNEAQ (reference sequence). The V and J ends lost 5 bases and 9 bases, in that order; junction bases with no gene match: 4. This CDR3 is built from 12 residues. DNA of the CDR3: TGTGCCAGCAGCCCAGGGACAGTTGAGCAGTTCCTC. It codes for CASSPGTVEQFL.

The CDR3 protein is CASSYGATYEQYF. The CDR3 DNA sequence: TGTGCCAGCAGTTACGGGGCGACCTACGAGCAGTACTTC. The chain couples TRBV6-2 or TRBV6-3 to TRBJ2-7, with a tentative D call TRBD1 (5 bases). CDR1 and CDR2 (germline): MNHEY, SVGEGT. CDR3 length: 13 amino acids. Trimming took 2 bases from V and 2 from J, leaving 7 bases between them.

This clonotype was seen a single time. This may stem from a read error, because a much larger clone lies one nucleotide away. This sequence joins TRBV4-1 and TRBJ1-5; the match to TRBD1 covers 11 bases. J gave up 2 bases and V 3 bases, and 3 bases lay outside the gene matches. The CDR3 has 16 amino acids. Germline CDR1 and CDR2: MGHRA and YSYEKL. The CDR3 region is CASSHGTGGRNQPQHF. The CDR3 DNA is TGCGCCAGCAGCCATGGGACAGGGGGTCGCAATCAGCCCCAGCATTTT.

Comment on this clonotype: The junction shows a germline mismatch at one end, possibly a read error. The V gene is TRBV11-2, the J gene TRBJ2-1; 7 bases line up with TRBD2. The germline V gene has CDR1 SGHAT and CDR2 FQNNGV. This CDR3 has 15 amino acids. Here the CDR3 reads CACSFGAGDFNEQFF. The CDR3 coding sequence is TGTGCCTGCAGCTTCGGGGCGGGAGATTTCAATGAGCAGTTCTTC.

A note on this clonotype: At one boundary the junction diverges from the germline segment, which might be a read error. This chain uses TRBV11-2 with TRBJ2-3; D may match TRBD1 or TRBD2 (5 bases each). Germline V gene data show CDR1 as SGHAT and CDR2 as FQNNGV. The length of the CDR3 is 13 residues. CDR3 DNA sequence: TGTGCCAGCGGCGAGCAGGGAGCGGATATGCAGTATTTT. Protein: CASGEQGADMQYF.

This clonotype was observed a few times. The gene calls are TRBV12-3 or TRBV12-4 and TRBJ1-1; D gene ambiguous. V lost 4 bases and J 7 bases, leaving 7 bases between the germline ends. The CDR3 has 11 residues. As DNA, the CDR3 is TGTGCCAGCAGTTACCGCAATGAAGCTTTCTTT. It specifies CASSYRNEAFF.

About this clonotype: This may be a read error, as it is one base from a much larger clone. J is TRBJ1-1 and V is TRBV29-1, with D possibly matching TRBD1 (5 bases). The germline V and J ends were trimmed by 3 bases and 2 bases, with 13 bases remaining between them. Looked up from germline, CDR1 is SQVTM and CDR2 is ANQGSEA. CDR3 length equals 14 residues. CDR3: CSVELRGSNTEAFF. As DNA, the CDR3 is TGCAGCGTTGAGTTGAGGGGCTCAAACACTGAAGCTTTCTTT.

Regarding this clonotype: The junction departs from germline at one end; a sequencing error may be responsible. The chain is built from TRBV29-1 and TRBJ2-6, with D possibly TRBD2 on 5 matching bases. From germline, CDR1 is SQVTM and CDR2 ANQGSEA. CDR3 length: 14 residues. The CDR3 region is CSVYPMPGANVLTF. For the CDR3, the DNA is TGTAGCGTCTACCCCATGCCCGGGGCCAACGTCCTGACTTTC.

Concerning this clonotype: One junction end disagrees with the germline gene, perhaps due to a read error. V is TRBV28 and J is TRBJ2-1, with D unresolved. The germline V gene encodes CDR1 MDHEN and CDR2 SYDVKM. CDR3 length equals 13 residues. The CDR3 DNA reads TGTGCCAGCAGTTTAGGGTGGTACAATGAGCAGTTATTC. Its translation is CASSLGWYNEQLF. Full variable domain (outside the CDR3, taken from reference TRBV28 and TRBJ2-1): DVKVTQSSRYLVKRTGEKVFLECVQDMDHENMFWYRQDPGLGLRLIYFSYDVKMKEKGDIPEGYSVSREKKERFSLILESASTNQTSMYLCASSLGWYNEQLFGPGTRLTVL.

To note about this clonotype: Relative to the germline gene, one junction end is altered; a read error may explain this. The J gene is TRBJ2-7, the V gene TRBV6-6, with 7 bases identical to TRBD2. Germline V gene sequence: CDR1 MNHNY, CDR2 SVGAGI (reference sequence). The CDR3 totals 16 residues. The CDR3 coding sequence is TGTGCCAGCAGTAACGGACTAGAGGGACCCTCCTACGAGCAGTACTTT. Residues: CASSNGLEGPSYEQYF.

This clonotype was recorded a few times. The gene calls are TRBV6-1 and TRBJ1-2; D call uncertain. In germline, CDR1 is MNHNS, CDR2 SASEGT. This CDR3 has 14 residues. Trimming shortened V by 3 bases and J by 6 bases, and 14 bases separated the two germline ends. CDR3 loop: CASSDPSRGDGYTF. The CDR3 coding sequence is TGTGCCAGCAGTGATCCCTCTCGAGGCGATGGCTACACCTTC.

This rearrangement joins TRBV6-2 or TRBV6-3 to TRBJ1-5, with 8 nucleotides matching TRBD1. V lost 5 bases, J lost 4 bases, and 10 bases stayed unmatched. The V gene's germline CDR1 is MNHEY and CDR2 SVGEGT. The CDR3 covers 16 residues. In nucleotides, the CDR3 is TGTGCCAGCAGTGCCCCGGGACAGGCTGGAAATCAGCCCCAGCATTTT. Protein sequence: CASSAPGQAGNQPQHF.

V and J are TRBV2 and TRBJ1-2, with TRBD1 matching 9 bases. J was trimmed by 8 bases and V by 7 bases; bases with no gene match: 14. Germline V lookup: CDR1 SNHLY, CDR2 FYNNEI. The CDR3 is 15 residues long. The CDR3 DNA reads TGTGCCAGCACTGAGGGCAACAGGGGGCGATGGGGCTACACCTTC. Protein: CASTEGNRGRWGYTF.